A single sample is the source of the 16 T cell receptor beta chains below, sequenced in a study of post-analysis software for immune sequencing data. Findings and caveats of the study: Patients carried five TRBV segments more frequently than controls did, and TRBV5-6, TRBV5-1 and TRBV20-1 were among them.

These receptors are not linked to any known antigen. TCR beta cDNA libraries had unique molecular identifiers. Each CDR3 protein is one row after TCRdb ran MiXCR on the PCR reads. The sample holds hundreds of thousands of distinct CDR3 sequences, roughly 30% seen once. The specimen sequenced was blood. All receptors derive from a girl aged 10-17 years with multiple sclerosis.

The chain carries TRBV27 and TRBJ2-2, with unresolved D. The CDR3 extends over 13 amino acids. Trimming took 6 bases from V and 0 from J, leaving 5 bases between them. CDR1 is MNHEY and CDR2 is SMNVEV in the germline V gene (reference sequence). This CDR3 reads CASSAPNTGELFF. CDR3 bases: TGTGCCAGCAGCGCTCCGAACACCGGGGAGCTGTTTTTT.

The chain employs TRBV29-1 and TRBJ1-2, with unresolved D. V shed 7 bases and J shed 7 bases, with 16 bases lying between them. The germline gives CDR1 SQVTM, CDR2 ANQGSEA. The CDR3 consists of 12 residues. The CDR3 bases are TGCAGCGGCCTGGGCAGCGGCTCTGGCTACACCTTC. It specifies CSGLGSGSGYTF.

The chain has TRBV12-3 or TRBV12-4 and TRBJ1-2, with 8 bases matching TRBD1. The V and J ends lost 5 bases and 4 bases, in that order; junction bases with no gene match: 6. The CDR3 totals 14 residues. The DNA for the CDR3 is TGTGCCAGCAGTATCAGGGGGCGCTTCTATGGCTACACCTTC. It specifies CASSIRGRFYGYTF.

This clonotype was seen a few times. A much more abundant neighbour one base away suggests this may be a read error. This chain connects TRBV7-9 to TRBJ1-2; D is perhaps TRBD1 (6 bases). V lost 5 bases, J lost 7 bases, and 14 bases lay in between. The CDR3 spans 13 residues. The germline CDR1 and CDR2 sequences are SEHNR and FQNEAQ (reference sequence). The CDR3, as DNA: TGTGCCAGCAGCCCAACAGGGTGTGGTGGCTACACCTTC. It encodes CASSPTGCGGYTF.

Here the CDR3 DNA reads TGTGCCAGCTCACCACGCGCCGTGGAGACCCAGTACTTC. This codes for CASSPRAVETQYF. This rearrangement joins TRBV18 to TRBJ2-5; D gene unclear. Germline V gene sequence: CDR1 KGHSH, CDR2 LQKENI. Trimming removed 1 base from V and 5 bases from J, with 8 bases in between. The CDR3 is made up of 13 amino acids.

The chain employs TRBV7-2 and TRBJ1-6, with 7 positions matching TRBD1. CDR3 length equals 14 residues. Germline V gene lookup returns CDR1 SGHTA and CDR2 FQGNSA. With V trimmed by 6 bases and J by 7 bases, 6 bases remained unmatched. CDR3 nucleotide sequence: TGTGCCAGCAGACCAGGGGGAAGCAATTCACCCCTCCACTTT. Protein sequence: CASRPGGSNSPLHF.

This chain connects TRBV4-1 to TRBJ2-5; D may be TRBD2 (7 bases). The CDR3 loop spans 17 amino acids. V dropped 3 bases and J dropped 11 bases, with 28 bases sitting between them. Germline-derived CDR1 and CDR2 are MGHRA and YSYEKL. This chain's CDR3 is CASSQVFGRGPDNEQYF. The CDR3 bases are TGCGCCAGCAGCCAGGTTTTCGGGCGGGGGCCGGACAATGAGCAGTACTTC.

V usage is TRBV3-1 and J usage is TRBJ2-6; D is undetermined. This CDR3 spans 15 amino acids. V was trimmed by 4 bases and J by 0 bases, leaving 7 bases between them. CDR1 is LGHDT, CDR2 YNNKEL, per germline (reference sequence). The CDR3 sequence is CASSLDLSGANVLTF. CDR3 in DNA: TGTGCCAGCAGCCTTGACCTCTCTGGGGCCAACGTCCTGACTTTC.

The sample holds a few counts of this clonotype. The junction shows a germline mismatch at one end, possibly a read error. The chain uses TRBV28 and TRBJ2-6; D unresolved. Germline V lookup: CDR1 MDHEN, CDR2 SYDVKM. This CDR3 has 15 amino acids. The CDR3 here is CAGRRMEAGANVLTF. CDR3 nucleotides: TGTGCCGGCAGAAGAATGGAAGCTGGGGCCAACGTCCTGACTTTC.

The V and J genes are TRBV29-1 and TRBJ1-1; no firm D call. CDR3 length: 13 residues. The germline gives CDR1 SQVTM, CDR2 ANQGSEA. V was shortened by 7 bases and J by 0 bases, with 12 bases between the two germline ends. CDR3 residues: CSAASAMNTEAFF. The CDR3 nucleotides read TGCAGCGCCGCGTCAGCGATGAACACTGAAGCTTTCTTT. The entire variable domain, with the rest obtained from reference TRBV29-1 and TRBJ1-1, is as follows: SAVISQKPSRDICQRGTSLTIQCQVDSQVTMMFWYRQQPGQSLTLIATANQGSEATYESGFVIDKFPISRPNLTFSTLTVSNMSPEDSSIYLCSAASAMNTEAFFGQGTRLTVV.

This clonotype was seen only a few times. V gene TRBV9 combines with J gene TRBJ2-5, with 7 bases identical to TRBD2. The V segment lost 0 bases and the J segment 4 bases; nucleotides outside the gene matches: 6. CDR3 length: 15 amino acids. Germline assignment: CDR1 SGDLS and CDR2 YYNGEE. The CDR3 nucleotides read TGTGCCAGCAGCGTAGCCGGGGGGTTGAGAGAGACCCAGTACTTC. Encoded protein: CASSVAGGLRETQYF.

The chain combines TRBV5-6 with TRBJ2-5; tentative D call: TRBD1 (5 bases). The V and J ends lost 7 bases and 5 bases respectively, with 15 bases between them. The CDR3 has 13 amino acids. Germline V CDR1 and CDR2: SGHDT, YYEEEE. In DNA form, the CDR3 reads TGTGCCAGCCAGCTTCCGGCAGGGGAGACCCAGTACTTC. The encoded protein is CASQLPAGETQYF.

The J gene is TRBJ1-2, the V gene TRBV18, with D possibly matching TRBD1 (6 bases). This CDR3 contains 19 residues. The ends were cut back, 4 bases at V and 2 bases at J, with 26 bases in the middle. The germline CDR1 and CDR2 sequences are KGHSH and LQKENI. The CDR3 DNA is TGTGCCAGCTCACTACTCGGTGGGATGGGGGGCAGAGGCAACTATGGCTACACCTTC. This codes for CASSLLGGMGGRGNYGYTF.

This clonotype was detected only a few times. Written as DNA, the CDR3 is TGCAGTGCTAAGGGCCTCTACAATGAGCAGTTCTTC. Translation gives CSAKGLYNEQFF. The chain combines TRBV20-1 with TRBJ2-1; no clear D. CDR3 length: 12 residues. Germline V gives CDR1 DFQATT, CDR2 SNEGSKA (reference sequence). V shed 4 bases and J shed 3 bases, with 7 bases lying between them.

This clonotype turned up a few times. This sequence joins TRBV20-1 and TRBJ2-7; no clear D gene. This CDR3 region has 12 residues. With 6 bases removed from V and 7 bases from J, the gap between germline ends came to 16 bases. Germline CDR1 is DFQATT and CDR2 is SNEGSKA (reference sequence). The CDR3 nucleotides are TGCAGTGCAGGGCAAACGTCTCGGGAGCAGTACTTC. This gives the protein CSAGQTSREQYF.

The genes are TRBV18 and TRBJ1-2; D remains ambiguous. Germline V lookup: CDR1 KGHSH, CDR2 LQKENI. Trimming removed 1 base from V and 2 bases from J, with 8 bases in between. The CDR3 runs to 14 residues. CDR3 region: CASSPLRRNYGYTF. The CDR3 DNA sequence: TGTGCCAGCTCACCACTTCGACGGAACTATGGCTACACCTTC.